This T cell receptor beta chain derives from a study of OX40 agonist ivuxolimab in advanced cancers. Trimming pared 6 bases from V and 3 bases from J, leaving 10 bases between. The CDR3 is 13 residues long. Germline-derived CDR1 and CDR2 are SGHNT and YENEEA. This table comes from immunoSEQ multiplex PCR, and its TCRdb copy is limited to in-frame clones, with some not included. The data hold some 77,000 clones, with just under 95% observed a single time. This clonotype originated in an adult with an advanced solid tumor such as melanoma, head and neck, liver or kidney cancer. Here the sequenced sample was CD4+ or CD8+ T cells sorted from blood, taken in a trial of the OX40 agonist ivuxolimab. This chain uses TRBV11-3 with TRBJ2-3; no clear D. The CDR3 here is CASSWTRTDTQYF. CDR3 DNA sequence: TGTGCCAGCAGTTGGACGCGGACAGATACGCAGTATTTT.